A selection of T cell receptor beta chains follows, all from one sample in a study of early T cells in non-severe SARS-CoV-2 infection. TCRdb itself ran the 5' RACE reads through MiXCR, one entry per CDR3 protein. The sample shows roughly 64,000 distinct CDR3 sequences, approximately 11% of them seen only once. Sequenced material: whole blood, taken at baseline. Source of these receptors: an adult who was a healthcare worker with PCR-confirmed SARS-CoV-2 infection or an uninfected control (not recorded which). The CDR3 runs from the conserved cysteine through the conserved F or W.

V gene	J gene	CDR3 protein
TRBV10-2	TRBJ1-2	CASSIAGGYTF
TRBV30	TRBJ1-1	CVWEGSVSTEAFF
TRBV20-1	TRBJ2-7	CSARVPSGRRGGEQYF
TRBV5-4	TRBJ2-2	CASSNQGDTGELFF
TRBV4-3	TRBJ2-5	CASSQNGGLSQETQYF
TRBV7-9	TRBJ1-6	CASSPRTGASPLHF
TRBV3-1	TRBJ1-6	CASSQDARVDSPLHF
TRBV20-1	TRBJ1-2	CSARDGSGSGYTF
TRBV13	TRBJ2-7	CASTRGQGGYEQYF
TRBV27	TRBJ2-3	CASSFSPLAGPGTQYF
TRBV11-2	TRBJ2-1	CASSLGTSSSEQFF
TRBV20-1	TRBJ1-1	CSARASGTGGTEAFF
TRBV18	TRBJ2-1	CASSPSSDSGYQFF
TRBV7-2	TRBJ2-1	CASSLGMRGKEQFF
TRBV11-2	TRBJ1-6	CASSLVRSYNSPLHF
TRBV19	TRBJ1-2	CASSTDYRDAYGYTF
TRBV11-2	TRBJ2-7	CASSPGLQGAYEQYF
TRBV7-2	TRBJ2-7	CASSLALTYEQYF
TRBV10-2	TRBJ2-1	CASFAGLSSYNEQFF
TRBV9	TRBJ2-1	CASSPQRSYNEQFF
TRBV7-9	TRBJ2-1	CASSPTSGGHVDEQFF
TRBV4-1	TRBJ1-1	CASSQSYTEAFF
TRBV30	TRBJ2-3	CAWTLAGGGSTDTQYF